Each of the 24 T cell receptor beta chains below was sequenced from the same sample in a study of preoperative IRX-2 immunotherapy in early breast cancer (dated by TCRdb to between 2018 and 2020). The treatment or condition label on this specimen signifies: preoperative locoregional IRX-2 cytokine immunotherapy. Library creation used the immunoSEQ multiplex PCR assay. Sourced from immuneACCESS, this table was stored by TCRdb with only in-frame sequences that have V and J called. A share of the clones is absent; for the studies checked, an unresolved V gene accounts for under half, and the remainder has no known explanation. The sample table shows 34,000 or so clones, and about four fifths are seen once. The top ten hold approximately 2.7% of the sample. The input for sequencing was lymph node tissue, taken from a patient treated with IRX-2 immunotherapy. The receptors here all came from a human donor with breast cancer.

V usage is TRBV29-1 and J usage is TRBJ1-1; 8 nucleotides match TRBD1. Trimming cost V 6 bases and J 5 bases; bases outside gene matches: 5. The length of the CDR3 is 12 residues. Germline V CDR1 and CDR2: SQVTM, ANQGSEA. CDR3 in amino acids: CSVTGGGTEAFF. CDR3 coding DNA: TGCAGCGTCACAGGGGGAGGGACTGAAGCTTTCTTT.

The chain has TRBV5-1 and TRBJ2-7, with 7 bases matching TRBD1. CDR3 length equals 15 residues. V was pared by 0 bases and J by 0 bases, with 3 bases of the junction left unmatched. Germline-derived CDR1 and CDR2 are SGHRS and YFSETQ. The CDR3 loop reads CASSLGQGVSYEQYF. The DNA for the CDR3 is TGCGCCAGCAGCTTGGGGCAGGGGGTCTCCTACGAGCAGTACTTC.

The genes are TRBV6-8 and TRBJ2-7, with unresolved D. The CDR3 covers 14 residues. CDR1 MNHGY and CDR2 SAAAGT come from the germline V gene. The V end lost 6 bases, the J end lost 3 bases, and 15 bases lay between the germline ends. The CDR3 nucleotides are TGTGCCAGCAGGGAGATTCACGTTATCTACGAGCAGTACTTC. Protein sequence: CASREIHVIYEQYF.

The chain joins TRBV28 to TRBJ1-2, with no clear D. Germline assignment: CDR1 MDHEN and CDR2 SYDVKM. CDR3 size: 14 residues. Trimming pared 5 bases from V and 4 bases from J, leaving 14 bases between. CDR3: CASSAPYGIYGYTF. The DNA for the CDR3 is TGTGCCAGCAGTGCCCCTTACGGAATCTATGGCTACACCTTC.

The CDR3 protein is CASSPGLARGSQETQYF. The CDR3 DNA follows: TGTGCCAGCTCACCGGGGTTGGCCAGGGGGTCGCAAGAGACCCAGTACTTC. The chain employs TRBV18 and TRBJ2-5; TRBD1 aligns across 7 bases. The CDR3 runs 17 residues. Germline values: CDR1 KGHSH, CDR2 LQKENI. The V and J ends lost 3 bases and 2 bases, in that order; junction bases with no gene match: 12.

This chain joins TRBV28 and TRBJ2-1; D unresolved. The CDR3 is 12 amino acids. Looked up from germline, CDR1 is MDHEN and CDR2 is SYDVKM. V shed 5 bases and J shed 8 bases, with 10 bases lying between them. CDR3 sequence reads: CASSLERHEQFF. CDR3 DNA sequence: TGTGCCAGCAGTCTAGAGAGGCATGAGCAGTTCTTC. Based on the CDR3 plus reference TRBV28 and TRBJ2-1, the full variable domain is DVKVTQSSRYLVKRTGEKVFLECVQDMDHENMFWYRQDPGLGLRLIYFSYDVKMKEKGDIPEGYSVSREKKERFSLILESASTNQTSMYLCASSLERHEQFFGPGTRLTVL.

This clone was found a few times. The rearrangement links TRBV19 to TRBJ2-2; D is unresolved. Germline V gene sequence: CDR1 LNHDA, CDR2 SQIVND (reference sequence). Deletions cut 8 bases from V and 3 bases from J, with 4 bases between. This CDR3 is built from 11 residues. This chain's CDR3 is CASGYTGELFF. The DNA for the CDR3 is TGTGCCAGTGGGTACACCGGGGAGCTGTTTTTT. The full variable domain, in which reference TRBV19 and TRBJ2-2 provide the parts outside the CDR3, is DGGITQSPKYLFRKEGQNVTLSCEQNLNHDAMYWYRQDPGQGLRLIYYSQIVNDFQKGDIAEGYSVSREKKESFPLTVTSAQKNPTAFYLCASGYTGELFFGEGSRLTVL.

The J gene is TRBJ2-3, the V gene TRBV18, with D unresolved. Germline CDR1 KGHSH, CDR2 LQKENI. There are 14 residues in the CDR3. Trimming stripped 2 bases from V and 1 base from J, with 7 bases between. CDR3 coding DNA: TGTGCCAGCTCACCAATGCAGGGCACAGATACGCAGTATTTT. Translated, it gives CASSPMQGTDTQYF.

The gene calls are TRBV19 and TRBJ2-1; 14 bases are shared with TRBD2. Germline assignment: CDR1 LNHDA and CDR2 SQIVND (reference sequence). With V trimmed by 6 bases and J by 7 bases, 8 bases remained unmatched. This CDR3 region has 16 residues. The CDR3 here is CASSRLAGGLGNEQFF. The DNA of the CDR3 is TGTGCCAGTAGCCGACTAGCGGGGGGGCTTGGGAATGAGCAGTTCTTC.

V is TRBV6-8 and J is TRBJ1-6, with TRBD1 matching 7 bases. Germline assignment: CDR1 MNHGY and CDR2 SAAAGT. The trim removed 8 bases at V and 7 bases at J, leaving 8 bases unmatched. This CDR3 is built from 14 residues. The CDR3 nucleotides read TGTGCCAGCGGATCAGACAGGGAAAATTCACCCCTCCACTTT. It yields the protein CASGSDRENSPLHF.

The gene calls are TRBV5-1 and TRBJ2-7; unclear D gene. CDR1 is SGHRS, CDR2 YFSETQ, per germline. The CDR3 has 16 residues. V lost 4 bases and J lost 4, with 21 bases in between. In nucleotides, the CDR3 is TGCGCCAGCAGCCAAGCTTTGGGATATGGGATATACGAGCAGTACTTC. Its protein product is CASSQALGYGIYEQYF.

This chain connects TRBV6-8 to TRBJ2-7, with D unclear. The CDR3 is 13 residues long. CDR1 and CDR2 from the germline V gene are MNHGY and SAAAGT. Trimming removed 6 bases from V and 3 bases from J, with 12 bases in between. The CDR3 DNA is TGTGCCAGCAGCCGACCACGGTTCTACGAGCAGTACTTC. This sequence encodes CASSRPRFYEQYF.

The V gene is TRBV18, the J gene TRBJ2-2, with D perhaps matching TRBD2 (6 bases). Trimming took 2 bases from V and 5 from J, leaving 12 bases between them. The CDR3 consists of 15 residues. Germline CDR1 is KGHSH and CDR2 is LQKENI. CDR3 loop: CASSPGGGRTGELFF. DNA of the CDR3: TGTGCCAGCTCACCAGGGGGAGGAAGGACCGGGGAGCTGTTTTTT.

CDR3 bases: TGTGCCAGCACATCGAACGCGTTCCAGAGCACAGATACGCAGTATTTT. Translation gives CASTSNAFQSTDTQYF. The chain carries TRBV6-8 and TRBJ2-3; D remains ambiguous. Germline V CDR1 and CDR2: MNHGY, SAAAGT. Trimming pared 7 bases from V and 0 bases from J, leaving 17 bases between. The CDR3 spans 16 residues.

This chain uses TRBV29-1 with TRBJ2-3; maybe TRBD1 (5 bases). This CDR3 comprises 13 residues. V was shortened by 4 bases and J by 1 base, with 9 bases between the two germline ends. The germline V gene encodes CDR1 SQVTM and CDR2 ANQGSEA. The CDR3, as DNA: TGCAGCGTTGTTGAGACAGGCACAGATACGCAGTATTTT. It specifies CSVVETGTDTQYF.

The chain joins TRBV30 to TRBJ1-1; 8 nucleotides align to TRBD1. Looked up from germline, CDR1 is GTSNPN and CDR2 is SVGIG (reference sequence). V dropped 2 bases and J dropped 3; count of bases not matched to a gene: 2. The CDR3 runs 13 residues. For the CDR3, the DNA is TGTGCCTGGAGTTGGGACAGGTACACTGAAGCTTTCTTT. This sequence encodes CAWSWDRYTEAFF.

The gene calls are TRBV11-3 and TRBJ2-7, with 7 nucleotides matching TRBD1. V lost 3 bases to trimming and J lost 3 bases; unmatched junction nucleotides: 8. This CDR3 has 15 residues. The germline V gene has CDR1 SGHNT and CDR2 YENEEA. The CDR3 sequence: CASSLRTGVGYEQYF. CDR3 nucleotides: TGTGCCAGCAGCTTGCGAACAGGGGTGGGCTACGAGCAGTACTTC.

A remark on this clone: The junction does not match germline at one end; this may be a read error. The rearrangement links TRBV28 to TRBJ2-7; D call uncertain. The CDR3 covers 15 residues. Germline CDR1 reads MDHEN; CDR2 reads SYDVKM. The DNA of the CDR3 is TGTGCCAGCAGTTTAACCGACCAGTTCTCCAACGAGCAGTACTTC. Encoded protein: CASSLTDQFSNEQYF.

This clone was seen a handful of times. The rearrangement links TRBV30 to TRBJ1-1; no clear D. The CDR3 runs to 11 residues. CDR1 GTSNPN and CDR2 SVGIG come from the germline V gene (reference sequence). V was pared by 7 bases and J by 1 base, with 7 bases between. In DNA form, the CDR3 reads TGTGCCTTTGGGGAGAACACTGAAGCTTTCTTT. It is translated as CAFGENTEAFF.

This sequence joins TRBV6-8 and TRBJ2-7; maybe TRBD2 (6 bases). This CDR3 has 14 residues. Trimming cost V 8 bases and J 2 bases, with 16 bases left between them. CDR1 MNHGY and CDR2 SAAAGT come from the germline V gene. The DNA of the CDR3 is TGTGCCAGCGCCCGGGACGGAGGGGCCTACGAGCAGTACTTC. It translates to CASARDGGAYEQYF.

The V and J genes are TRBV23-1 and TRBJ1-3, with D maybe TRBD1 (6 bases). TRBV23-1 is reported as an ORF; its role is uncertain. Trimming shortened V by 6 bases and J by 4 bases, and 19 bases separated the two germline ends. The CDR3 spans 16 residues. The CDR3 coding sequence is TGCGCCAGCAGCCAAGATCCAGGGGATTTAGGAAACACCATATATTTT. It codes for CASSQDPGDLGNTIYF.

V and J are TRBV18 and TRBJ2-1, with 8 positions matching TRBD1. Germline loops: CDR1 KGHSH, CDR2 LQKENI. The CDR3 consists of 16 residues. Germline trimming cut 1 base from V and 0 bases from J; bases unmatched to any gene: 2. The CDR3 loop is CASSPLQGASYNEQFF. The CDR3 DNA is TGTGCCAGCTCACCACTTCAGGGGGCCTCCTACAATGAGCAGTTCTTC.

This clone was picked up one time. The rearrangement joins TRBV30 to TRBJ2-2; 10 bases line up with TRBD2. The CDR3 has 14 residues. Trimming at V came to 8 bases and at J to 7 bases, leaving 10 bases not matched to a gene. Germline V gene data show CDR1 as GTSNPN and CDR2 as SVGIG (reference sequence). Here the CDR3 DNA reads TGTGCCCGGTCAGCGGGAGGGGGATTCGGGGAGCTGTTTTTT. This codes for CARSAGGGFGELFF.

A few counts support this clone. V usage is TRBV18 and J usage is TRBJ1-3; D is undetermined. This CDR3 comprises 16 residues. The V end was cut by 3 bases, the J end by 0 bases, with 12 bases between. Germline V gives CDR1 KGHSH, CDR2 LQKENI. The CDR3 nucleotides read TGTGCCAGCTCACCCCGAGACTCCCGCTCTGGAAACACCATATATTTT. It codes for CASSPRDSRSGNTIYF.